This is a list of T cell receptor beta chains from one sample in a study of immune evolution from preneoplasia to lung adenocarcinoma. The assay was immunoSEQ multiplex PCR, and TCRdb's table has in-frame clones only and misses some. Of some 7,000 clones listed, roughly three quarters were seen once; the top ten hold about 6.4%. Input material: FFPE adjacent normal lung tissue. The receptors originated from a person aged 60-79 years with lung adenocarcinoma. CDR3s include the opening cysteine and the closing phenylalanine or tryptophan. A D gene is named only where the DNA matches it firmly. Not all rows give a size; the values are once, few, many and, for expanded clones, a class.

j_call v_call d_call clone_size cdr3_aa cdr3_nt
TRBJ2-4 TRBV5-1 TRBD1 NA CASSLGGGQGDIQYF TGCGCCAGCAGCTTGGGGGGAGGACAGGGGGACATTCAGTACTTC
TRBJ2-5 TRBV7-9 TRBD1 once CASSLQQGAETQYF TGTGCCAGCAGCTTACAGCAGGGGGCAGAGACCCAGTACTTC
TRBJ2-7 TRBV5-1 NA NA CASSTDNYEQYF TGCGCCAGCAGCACAGACAACTACGAGCAGTACTTC
TRBJ2-3 TRBV18 NA NA CASLTTDTQYF TGTGCCAGCCTTACCACAGATACGCAGTATTTT
TRBJ1-1 TRBV7-9 TRBD1 few CASSFPATGTEAFF TGTGCCAGCAGCTTTCCCGCGACAGGGACTGAAGCTTTCTTT
TRBJ2-5 TRBV2 NA once CASSGRGQETQYF TGTGCCAGCAGTGGGAGGGGGCAAGAGACCCAGTACTTC
TRBJ2-1 TRBV27 TRBD2 NA CASRKTSGSRSSYNEQFF TGTGCCAGCAGGAAGACTAGCGGGAGCCGTAGCTCCTACAATGAGCAGTTCTTC
TRBJ1-1 TRBV12-2 NA few CASRLRWRSTEAFF TGTGCAAGTCGTTTGCGTTGGAGGTCCACTGAAGCTTTCTTT
TRBJ2-1 TRBV15 TRBD2 NA CATSRSLAGGENNEQFF TGTGCCACCAGCAGGTCACTAGCGGGAGGGGAGAACAATGAGCAGTTCTTC
TRBJ2-1 TRBV6-5 NA NA CASSYPGSHEQFF TGTGCCAGCAGTTACCCTGGAAGCCATGAGCAGTTCTTC
TRBJ1-2 TRBV20-1 NA NA CSAGANYGYTF TGCAGTGCTGGCGCCAACTATGGCTACACCTTC
TRBJ1-1 TRBV27 NA NA CASSFVPENTEAFF TGTGCCAGCAGTTTCGTACCTGAGAACACTGAAGCTTTCTTT
TRBJ2-5 TRBV11-2 NA once CASSLGRDSQETQYF TGTGCCAGCAGCTTAGGGAGGGACAGCCAAGAGACCCAGTACTTC
TRBJ2-5 TRBV7-8 TRBD2 once CASSLAPPWGREETQYF TGTGCCAGCAGCTTAGCCCCCCCCTGGGGGAGGGAAGAGACCCAGTACTTC
TRBJ2-7 TRBV27 NA NA CASSSASYEQYF TGTGCCAGCAGTTCGGCCTCCTACGAGCAGTACTTC
TRBJ1-5 TRBV15 NA large CATSRDTFQRPQHF TGTGCCACCAGCAGAGATACGTTCCAGCGGCCCCAGCATTTT
TRBJ1-1 TRBV10-2 TRBD1 NA CASATGRTEAFF TGCGCCAGCGCGACAGGGAGAACTGAAGCTTTCTTT
TRBJ2-1 TRBV5-4 NA NA CASSPRGFYNEQFF TGTGCCAGCAGCCCGAGGGGTTTCTACAATGAGCAGTTCTTC
TRBJ1-4 TRBV5-4 NA few CASSLPGDGNEKLFF TGTGCCAGCAGCTTACCAGGGGACGGGAATGAAAAACTGTTTTTT
TRBJ2-3 TRBV7-6 NA few CASSTSRTDTQYF TGTGCCAGCAGCACCTCACGAACAGATACGCAGTATTTT
TRBJ1-1 TRBV18 NA NA CASSPPGPMNTEAFF TGTGCCAGCTCACCACCCGGCCCCATGAACACTGAAGCTTTCTTT
TRBJ2-2 TRBV7-9 NA NA CASSLQGNTGELFF TGTGCCAGCAGCTTACAGGGGAACACCGGGGAGCTGTTTTTT
TRBJ2-1 TRBV7-2 TRBD2 NA CASSSIAGYNEQFF TGTGCCAGCAGCTCTATAGCGGGCTACAATGAGCAGTTCTTC
TRBJ1-2 TRBV29-1 NA NA CSVPRHFTYGYTF TGCAGCGTTCCCCGACATTTTACCTATGGCTACACCTTC
TRBJ2-1 TRBV7-9 TRBD2 NA CASSLSGRANEQFF TGTGCCAGCAGCTTAAGCGGGAGGGCCAATGAGCAGTTCTTC
TRBJ1-4 TRBV9 NA NA CASSGGTEGEKLFF TGTGCCAGCAGCGGCGGGACCGAGGGTGAAAAACTGTTTTTT
TRBJ2-2 TRBV12-5 NA medium-sized CASGPPTGELFF TGTGCTAGTGGTCCACCCACCGGGGAGCTGTTTTTT
TRBJ2-7 TRBV19 TRBD2 NA CATERERIYEQYF TGTGCCACAGAGCGGGAGAGGATCTACGAGCAGTACTTC
TRBJ2-1 TRBV6-5 TRBD1 NA CASSYVTGNSYNEQFF TGTGCCAGCAGTTACGTGACAGGGAACTCCTACAATGAGCAGTTCTTC
TRBJ2-1 TRBV4-1 NA NA CASSQVAIRDEQFF TGCGCCAGCAGCCAAGTTGCTATTAGGGATGAGCAGTTCTTC
TRBJ2-6 TRBV2 TRBD1 once CASSPDRGRGGANVLTF TGTGCCAGCAGTCCTGACAGGGGGCGAGGTGGGGCCAACGTCCTGACTTTC
TRBJ2-5 TRBV25-1 NA NA CASRLSPGTQYF TGTGCCAGCAGGTTATCCCCTGGGACCCAGTACTTC
TRBJ2-5 TRBV5-4 NA few CASSIREQETQYF TGTGCCAGCAGCATCAGGGAACAAGAGACCCAGTACTTC
TRBJ1-5 TRBV6-1 NA NA CATGPWVPNQPQHF TGTGCCACAGGACCGTGGGTCCCGAATCAGCCCCAGCATTTT
TRBJ2-5 TRBV6-5 TRBD1 NA CASSSGTGEQETQYF TGTGCCAGCAGCTCCGGGACAGGGGAACAAGAGACCCAGTACTTC
TRBJ2-1 TRBV25-1 NA few CASSKGGYNEQFF TGTGCCAGCAGCAAGGGGGGATACAATGAGCAGTTCTTC
TRBJ1-2 TRBV4-1 NA NA CASSQDLSGGNGYTF TGCGCCAGCAGCCAAGACTTATCAGGTGGGAATGGCTACACCTTC
TRBJ1-1 TRBV6-6 NA NA CASSYVGGEAFF TGTGCCAGCAGTTACGTTGGGGGTGAAGCTTTCTTT
TRBJ2-2 TRBV10-1 NA once CASRKETGSGELFF TGCGCCAGCCGAAAGGAGACAGGTTCCGGGGAGCTGTTTTTT
TRBJ2-5 TRBV7-2 TRBD2 NA CASSLGLAAQGSQETQYF TGTGCCAGCAGCTTAGGACTAGCGGCCCAGGGGTCCCAAGAGACCCAGTACTTC
TRBJ1-1 TRBV29-1 TRBD1 NA CSVEDGDRRAFF TGCAGCGTTGAAGATGGGGACAGGAGAGCTTTCTTT
TRBJ1-2 TRBV28 TRBD1 few CASSLRTGVNYGYTF TGTGCCAGCAGTTTACGTACAGGGGTTAACTATGGCTACACCTTC
TRBJ2-7 TRBV6-1 TRBD2 NA CASSGRDYGEQYF TGTGCCAGCAGTGGACGGGACTACGGCGAGCAGTACTTC
TRBJ1-2 TRBV4-1 NA few CASSQDSAQGLGYTF TGCGCCAGCAGCCAAGATTCAGCGCAGGGGCTCGGCTACACCTTC
TRBJ1-5 TRBV19 NA NA CASSIAGGGQPQHF TGTGCCAGTAGTATAGCCGGGGGCGGACAGCCCCAGCATTTT
TRBJ2-5 TRBV18 NA NA CASSPVHQETQYF TGTGCCAGCTCACCGGTGCACCAAGAGACCCAGTACTTC
TRBJ2-7 TRBV5-1 TRBD2 NA CASSLTSGAYYEQYF TGCGCCAGCAGCTTGACTAGCGGAGCATACTACGAGCAGTACTTC